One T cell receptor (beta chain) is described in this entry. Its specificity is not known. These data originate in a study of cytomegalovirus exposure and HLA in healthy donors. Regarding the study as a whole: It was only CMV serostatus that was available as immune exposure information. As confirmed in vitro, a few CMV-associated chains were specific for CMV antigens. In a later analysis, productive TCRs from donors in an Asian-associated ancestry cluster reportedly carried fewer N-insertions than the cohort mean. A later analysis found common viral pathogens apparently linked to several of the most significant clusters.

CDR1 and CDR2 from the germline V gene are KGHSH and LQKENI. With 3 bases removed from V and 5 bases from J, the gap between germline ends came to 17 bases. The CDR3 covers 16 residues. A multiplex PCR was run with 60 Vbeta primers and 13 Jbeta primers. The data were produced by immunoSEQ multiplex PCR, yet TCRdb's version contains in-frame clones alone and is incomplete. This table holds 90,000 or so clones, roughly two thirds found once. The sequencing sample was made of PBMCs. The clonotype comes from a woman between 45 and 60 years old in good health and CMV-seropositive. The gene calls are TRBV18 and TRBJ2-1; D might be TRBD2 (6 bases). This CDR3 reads CASSPLGAGINNEQFF. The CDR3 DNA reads TGTGCCAGCTCACCCCTAGGCGCGGGAATCAACAATGAGCAGTTCTTC.